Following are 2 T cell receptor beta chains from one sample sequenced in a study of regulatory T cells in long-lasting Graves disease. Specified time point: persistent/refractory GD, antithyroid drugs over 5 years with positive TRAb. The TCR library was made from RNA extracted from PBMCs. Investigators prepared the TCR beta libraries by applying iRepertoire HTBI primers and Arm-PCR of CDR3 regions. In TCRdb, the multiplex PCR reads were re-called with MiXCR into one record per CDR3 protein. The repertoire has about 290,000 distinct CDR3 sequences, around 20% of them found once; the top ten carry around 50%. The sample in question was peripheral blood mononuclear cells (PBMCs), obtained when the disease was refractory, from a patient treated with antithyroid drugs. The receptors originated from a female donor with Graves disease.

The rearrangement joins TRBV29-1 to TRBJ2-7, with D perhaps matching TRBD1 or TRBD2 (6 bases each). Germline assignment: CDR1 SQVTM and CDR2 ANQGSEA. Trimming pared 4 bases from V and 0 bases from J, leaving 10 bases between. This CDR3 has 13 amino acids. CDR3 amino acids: CSVGGGLSYEQYF. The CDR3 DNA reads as TGCAGCGTTGGTGGGGGGCTCTCCTACGAGCAGTACTTC.

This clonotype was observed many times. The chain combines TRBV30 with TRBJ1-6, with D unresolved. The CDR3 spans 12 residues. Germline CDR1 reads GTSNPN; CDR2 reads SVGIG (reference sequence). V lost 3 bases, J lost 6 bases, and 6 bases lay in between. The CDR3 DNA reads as TGTGCCTGGAGCCGGGTTAATTCACCCCTCCACTTT. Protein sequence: CAWSRVNSPLHF.